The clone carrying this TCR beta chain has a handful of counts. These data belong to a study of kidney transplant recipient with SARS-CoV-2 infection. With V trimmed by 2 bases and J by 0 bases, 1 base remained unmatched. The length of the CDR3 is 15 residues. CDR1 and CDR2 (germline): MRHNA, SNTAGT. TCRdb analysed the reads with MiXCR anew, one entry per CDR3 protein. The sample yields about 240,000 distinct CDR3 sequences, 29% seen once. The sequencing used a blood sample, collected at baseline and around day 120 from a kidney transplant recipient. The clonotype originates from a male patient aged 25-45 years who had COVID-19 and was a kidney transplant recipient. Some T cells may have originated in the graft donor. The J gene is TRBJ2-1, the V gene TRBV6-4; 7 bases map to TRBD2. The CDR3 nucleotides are TGTGCCAGCAGTGACGGCGGGGGCTCCTACAATGAGCAGTTCTTC. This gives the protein CASSDGGGSYNEQFF.